These 20 T cell receptor beta chains originate from one sample sequenced in a study of blood T cells in healthy people across ages. Combining a sample-barcoded 5' primer with a J-beta primer mix, a second PCR ran for 7 to 11 cycles. TCRdb ran MiXCR on the 5' RACE reads and lists one entry per CDR3 protein. The table records more than 1,000,000 distinct CDR3 sequences, 20% to 25% of them present only once. This same sample was also part of a study on T cells of mothers and their children.

Sequences were obtained from blood. The receptors originated from a girl aged 2-10 years in good health.

This sequence joins TRBV27 and TRBJ2-3; possible D gene TRBD1, 6 bases. From germline, CDR1 is MNHEY and CDR2 SMNVEV (reference sequence). The V and J ends lost 2 bases and 4 bases respectively, with 16 bases between them. The CDR3 has 16 residues. The CDR3 spells CASSLPGQPSSDTQYF. CDR3 DNA sequence: TGTGCCAGCAGTTTACCAGGACAGCCTTCCTCAGATACGCAGTATTTT.

There are a few counts of this clonotype. The chain is built from TRBV9 and TRBJ2-6; 8 nucleotides match TRBD2. There are 17 residues in the CDR3. CDR1 SGDLS and CDR2 YYNGEE come from the germline V gene. With 5 bases clipped from V and 1 base from J, the junction kept 8 bases outside the gene matches. This CDR3 reads CASSGRGELSGANVLTF. The CDR3 DNA follows: TGTGCCAGCAGTGGGCGGGGGGAACTATCTGGGGCCAACGTCCTGACTTTC.

The V call is TRBV11-2, the J call TRBJ2-5; tentatively, D is TRBD1 or TRBD2 (6 bases each). Between the trimmed V and J ends, which lost 5 bases and 4 bases, there was a span of 17 bases. This CDR3 is 15 amino acids long. CDR1 and CDR2 from the germline V gene are SGHAT and FQNNGV. CDR3 nucleotide sequence: TGTGCCAGCAGCCACGCAAGGGGGGAGCGAGAGACCCAGTACTTC. It codes for CASSHARGERETQYF.

The chain carries TRBV7-2 and TRBJ2-1, with D possibly called TRBD1 or TRBD2 (6 bases each). This CDR3 has 16 residues. Trimming shortened V by 7 bases and J by 5 bases, and 21 bases separated the two germline ends. Germline V gene data show CDR1 as SGHTA and CDR2 as FQGNSA. CDR3 protein: CASTPSLGRGHNEQFF. Written as DNA, the CDR3 is TGTGCCAGCACCCCCTCATTGGGTCGGGGGCACAATGAGCAGTTCTTC.

The table lists this clonotype with a few counts. This sequence joins TRBV12-3 or TRBV12-4 and TRBJ1-1; D gene ambiguous. V lost 2 bases and J 3 bases, leaving 7 bases between the germline ends. This CDR3 spans 13 amino acids. The CDR3 DNA sequence: TGTGCCAGCAGTTTAACAAAGGACACTGAAGCTTTCTTT. It translates to CASSLTKDTEAFF.

A few counts support this clonotype. The chain has TRBV6-6 and TRBJ2-2, with D possibly being TRBD1 (6 bases). Germline CDR1 reads MNHNY; CDR2 reads SVGAGI (reference sequence). The CDR3 is 14 amino acids. V was pared by 10 bases and J by 3 bases, with 15 bases between. CDR3 bases: TGTGCCACGCTGGGGGCGGTGGACACCGGGGAGCTGTTTTTT. Amino acid sequence: CATLGAVDTGELFF.

V gene TRBV7-2 combines with J gene TRBJ2-1; 8 positions agree with TRBD2. With 11 bases clipped from V and 7 bases from J, the junction kept 16 bases outside the gene matches. In germline, CDR1 is SGHTA, CDR2 FQGNSA. The CDR3 runs 15 residues. The CDR3 spells CAVPIPVSGRNEQFF. In DNA form, the CDR3 reads TGTGCCGTACCGATACCAGTCAGCGGGAGAAATGAGCAGTTCTTC.

The chain has TRBV12-3 or TRBV12-4 and TRBJ2-3; no clear D gene. This CDR3 comprises 12 residues. V lost 3 bases and J lost 6, with 7 bases in between. Here the CDR3 reads CASSFTWDTQYF. CDR3 DNA: TGTGCCAGCAGTTTCACTTGGGATACGCAGTATTTT.

The V gene is TRBV11-2, the J gene TRBJ2-4; 9 bases align to TRBD2. The V segment lost 5 bases and the J segment 0 bases; nucleotides outside the gene matches: 11. The germline CDR1 and CDR2 sequences are SGHAT and FQNNGV. CDR3 length: 18 amino acids. The DNA for the CDR3 is TGTGCCAGCAGCCTCCCGACTAGCGGATTCCTAGCCAAAAACATTCAGTACTTC. It encodes CASSLPTSGFLAKNIQYF.

The chain has TRBV7-9 and TRBJ1-5, with no clear D. Germline CDR1 and CDR2: SEHNR and FQNEAQ (reference sequence). Trimming shortened V by 1 base and J by 4 bases, and 14 bases separated the two germline ends. The CDR3 sequence is 16 residues long. The CDR3 coding sequence is TGTGCCAGCAGCTTAGATGGCTCCGGGATGAATCAGCCCCAGCATTTT. Its translation is CASSLDGSGMNQPQHF.

The chain carries TRBV29-1 and TRBJ1-1, with D possibly TRBD1 on 5 matching bases. Trimming shortened V by 4 bases and J by 0 bases, and 9 bases separated the two germline ends. Germline V gives CDR1 SQVTM, CDR2 ANQGSEA. The CDR3 has 13 residues. The CDR3, as DNA: TGCAGCGTTGGGGGCACGGTGAACACTGAAGCTTTCTTT. Encoded protein: CSVGGTVNTEAFF.

CDR3 region: CASSPASLEAFF. Written as DNA, the CDR3 is TGTGCCAGCTCACCGGCATCACTCGAAGCTTTCTTT. J is TRBJ1-1 and V is TRBV18, with D hard to call. The CDR3 consists of 12 residues. CDR1 is KGHSH, CDR2 LQKENI, per germline. V was trimmed by 3 bases and J by 8 bases, leaving 10 bases between them.

In its sample, this clonotype was seen a few times. V and J are TRBV5-5 and TRBJ2-5; perhaps D is TRBD1 or TRBD2 (5 bases each). The J call is doubtful: the DNA matches TRBJ2-7 better. This CDR3 is 16 amino acids long. The germline CDR1 and CDR2 sequences are SGHKS and YYEKEE (reference sequence). The CDR3 is CASSPLGTIEGYEQYF. CDR3 bases: TGTGCCAGCAGCCCGCTGGGGACCATCGAAGGTTACGAGCAGTACTTC.

This clonotype was seen a few times. This chain links TRBV5-1 with TRBJ2-5, with TRBD2 as a possible D gene (5 bases). Germline CDR1 is SGHRS and CDR2 is YFSETQ. The CDR3 covers 14 residues. Trimming left V 4 bases short and J 3 bases short, with 13 bases between. CDR3 loop: CASSPPDWEETQYF. In DNA, the CDR3 is TGCGCCAGCAGCCCCCCGGACTGGGAAGAGACCCAGTACTTC.

This clonotype was counted only a few times. V is TRBV12-3 or TRBV12-4 and J is TRBJ2-5; D is uncertain. The tail of the sequence fits TRBJ2-1 better, so the J call may be wrong. CDR3 length: 11 amino acids. DNA for the CDR3: TGTGCCAGCGGGCTGCGGAATGAGCAGTTCTTC. It is translated as CASGLRNEQFF.

V gene TRBV12-3 or TRBV12-4 combines with J gene TRBJ1-4; unclear D gene. V was trimmed by 6 bases and J by 11 bases, leaving 13 bases between them. The length of the CDR3 is 12 residues. DNA for the CDR3: TGTGCCAGCAGCCTGCTGTTAGGGAAACTGTTTTTT. Translating gives CASSLLLGKLFF.

The gene calls are TRBV29-1 and TRBJ2-5; D is undetermined. This CDR3 spans 14 amino acids. Trimming shortened V by 3 bases and J by 5 bases, and 16 bases separated the two germline ends. Germline CDR1 reads SQVTM; CDR2 reads ANQGSEA. The CDR3 protein is CSVDGRVGEETQYF. CDR3 nucleotide sequence: TGCAGCGTTGATGGTAGGGTAGGTGAGGAGACCCAGTACTTC. The full variable domain, its missing parts supplied by reference TRBV29-1 and TRBJ2-5, is SAVISQKPSRDICQRGTSLTIQCQVDSQVTMMFWYRQQPGQSLTLIATANQGSEATYESGFVIDKFPISRPNLTFSTLTVSNMSPEDSSIYLCSVDGRVGEETQYFGPGTRLLVL.

This chain joins TRBV24-1 and TRBJ2-5; D tentatively fits TRBD1 or TRBD2 (6 bases each). The J call may be mistaken, given a closer DNA end match to TRBJ2-1. The CDR3 loop spans 13 amino acids. CDR1 and CDR2 from the germline V gene are KGHDR and SFDVKD. As DNA, the CDR3 is TGTGCCACCAGTATAGGGGGGTACAATGAGCAGTTCTTC. Translating gives CATSIGGYNEQFF.

The rearrangement joins TRBV29-1 to TRBJ2-5; TRBD2 matches 14 bases. This CDR3 spans 15 amino acids. Germline V gives CDR1 SQVTM, CDR2 ANQGSEA. The junction had 5 bases not matched to a gene; V was cut back by 3 bases and J by 5 bases. This chain's CDR3 is CSVDGTSGSGETQYF. The CDR3 coding sequence is TGCAGCGTTGACGGGACTAGCGGGAGTGGGGAGACCCAGTACTTC.

This clonotype was seen only a few times. The rearrangement joins TRBV29-1 to TRBJ2-5; the D is unclear. The CDR3 is 12 amino acids. Germline V lookup: CDR1 SQVTM, CDR2 ANQGSEA. The V and J ends lost 3 bases and 5 bases respectively, with 10 bases between them. CDR3 bases: TGCAGCGTTGAGAACCCCGGGGAGACCCAGTACTTC. Its protein product is CSVENPGETQYF.